This is a list of T cell receptor beta chains from one sample in a study of blood T cell repertoires in COVID-19. TCRdb's copy holds only in-frame clones and misses some; the assay was immunoSEQ multiplex PCR. Of 88,000 or so clones detected, less than 90% appear once; the ten largest clones hold around 4%. Sequencing used peripheral blood. The receptor set was obtained from a man aged 55 to 70 with acute or convalescent COVID-19. Each CDR3 is given with its conserved first and last residue. A D gene is named only where the DNA matches it firmly.

V	D	J	DNA	CDR3
TRBV10-3	TRBD1	TRBJ2-1	TGTGCCATCAGCTTCCGGGACAGGGGATCTAATGAGCAGTTCTTC	CAISFRDRGSNEQFF
TRBV7-2	TRBD1	TRBJ2-7	TGTGCCAGCAGCTTAGCGAGGACAGGGGTCGAGCAGTACTTC	CASSLARTGVEQYF
TRBV19	NA	TRBJ2-7	TGTGCCAGTAGTATAATCGGGAAACACTACGAGCAGTACTTC	CASSIIGKHYEQYF
TRBV3-1/TRBV3-2	TRBD1	TRBJ2-7	TGTGCCAGCAGCCCGCCGGGACAGGTACACTCCTCGCAGTACTTC	CASSPPGQVHSSQYF
TRBV11-2	NA	TRBJ2-3	TGTGCCAGCAGCTTAGGGGGGGGGCCAGATACGCAGTATTTT	CASSLGGGPDTQYF
TRBV6-5	TRBD1	TRBJ1-4	TGTGCCAGCAGTTACCGGAGGACAGGGGGGAGTGAAAAACTGTTTTTT	CASSYRRTGGSEKLFF
TRBV19	NA	TRBJ2-1	TGTGCCAGTAGTACCTCGGGACAAAGGTCCAATGAGCAGTTCTTC	CASSTSGQRSNEQFF
TRBV2	NA	TRBJ2-5	TGTGCCAGCAAACAGGGAGGGCAAGAGACCCAGTACTTC	CASKQGGQETQYF
TRBV27	TRBD2	TRBJ2-1	TGTGCCAGCAGTTTGTGGCGGGGGAGCGGGATCGGGGTCAATGAGCAGTTCTTC	CASSLWRGSGIGVNEQFF
TRBV28	NA	TRBJ1-2	TGTGCCAGCAGTTTGGGCAGTCTTAACTATGGCTACACCTTC	CASSLGSLNYGYTF
TRBV7-2	NA	TRBJ2-7	TGTGCCAGCAGCCAGATCCCCTCCTACGAGCAGTACTTC	CASSQIPSYEQYF
TRBV21-1	NA	TRBJ1-5	TGTGCCAGCAGCAAGGGCAACCTTTCCCCAGCACCAGGTAGCAATCAGCCCCAGCATTTT	CASSKGNLSPAPGSNQPQHF
TRBV30	TRBD2	TRBJ2-7	TGTGCCTGGGGACCCCCGGGACTAGCTGCCTACGAGCAGTACTTC	CAWGPPGLAAYEQYF
TRBV10-1	NA	TRBJ2-3	TGCGCCAGCAGTGAGAGGGGCCCCACAGATACGCAGTATTTT	CASSERGPTDTQYF
TRBV9	TRBD1	TRBJ2-3	TGTGCCAGCAGCGTCGGGACAGGAAGCCCCACAGATACGCAGTATTTT	CASSVGTGSPTDTQYF
TRBV5-1	NA	TRBJ1-2	TGCGCCAGCAGCGCGGGGACCTACTATGGCTACACCTTC	CASSAGTYYGYTF
TRBV4-2	NA	TRBJ2-7	TGTGCCAGCAGCCTCCTTCCCCCCCGCTCCTACGAGCAGTACTTC	CASSLLPPRSYEQYF